Presented here are 19 T cell receptor beta chains from one specimen sequenced in a study of T cell clonotyping in hematopoietic cell transplantation. Repertoires were generated with immunoSEQ multiplex PCR, while TCRdb's copy carries only in-frame clones and drops some. There are some 9,300 clones in the sample; 51% occur only once, and 13% lies in the top ten. The sequencing here drew on peripheral blood mononuclear cells, taken 100 days after allogeneic stem cell transplant. The source is a female patient aged 50-59 years who had an allogeneic stem cell transplant from an unrelated donor, so the T cells may come from the graft donor. Some clones in this sample may be carry-over from other donors' samples.

The DNA for the CDR3 is TGTGCCTGGGAAGCCGGGACAGGGTTTCTAAATGAAAAACTGTTTTTT. Translation gives CAWEAGTGFLNEKLFF. The rearrangement links TRBV30 to TRBJ1-4, with 9 nucleotides matching TRBD1. V lost 5 bases to trimming and J lost 5 bases; unmatched junction nucleotides: 12. Germline V gene sequence: CDR1 GTSNPN, CDR2 SVGIG (reference sequence). The CDR3 is made up of 16 amino acids.

The J gene is TRBJ1-1, the V gene TRBV7-3, with 7 bases that match TRBD1. Trimming took 2 bases from V and 4 from J; bases not matched to a gene: 7. CDR1 and CDR2 (germline): SGHTA, FQGTGA. There are 15 residues in the CDR3. The CDR3 reads CASSLEGGWSTEAFF. The CDR3 DNA is TGTGCCAGCAGCTTAGAAGGGGGCTGGAGCACTGAAGCTTTCTTT.

The chain combines TRBV5-6 with TRBJ1-1; D remains ambiguous. Trimming shortened V by 4 bases and J by 1 base, and 17 bases separated the two germline ends. The germline gives CDR1 SGHDT, CDR2 YYEEEE. This CDR3 has 16 residues. The CDR3 spells CASSPPFGRQNTEAFF. Here the CDR3 DNA reads TGTGCCAGCAGCCCCCCGTTTGGGAGACAGAACACTGAAGCTTTCTTT.

The chain links TRBV20-1 to TRBJ2-1; D is undetermined. Trimming took off 6 bases at V and 3 bases at J, with 3 bases between the two ends. This CDR3 spans 10 amino acids. Germline V gives CDR1 DFQATT, CDR2 SNEGSKA (reference sequence). The CDR3 nucleotides read TGCAGTGCCGACTACAATGAGCAGTTCTTC. Encoded protein: CSADYNEQFF.

There are a few counts of this clone. The rearrangement links TRBV19 to TRBJ1-5, with 7 bases aligning to TRBD1. Germline lookup yields CDR1 LNHDA and CDR2 SQIVND (reference sequence). The trim removed 7 bases at V and 2 bases at J, leaving 11 bases unmatched. This CDR3 comprises 16 residues. CDR3 loop: CASIATGPAGNQPQHF. DNA of the CDR3: TGTGCCAGTATCGCGACAGGGCCTGCGGGCAATCAGCCCCAGCATTTT. The full variable domain, rest sourced from reference TRBV19 and TRBJ1-5, is DGGITQSPKYLFRKEGQNVTLSCEQNLNHDAMYWYRQDPGQGLRLIYYSQIVNDFQKGDIAEGYSVSREKKESFPLTVTSAQKNPTAFYLCASIATGPAGNQPQHFGDGTRLSIL.

The chain combines TRBV6-1 with TRBJ1-1, with 9 bases identical to TRBD1. In germline, CDR1 is MNHNS, CDR2 SASEGT. With V trimmed by 3 bases and J by 5 bases, 4 bases remained unmatched. The CDR3 has 14 amino acids. Here the CDR3 DNA reads TGTGCCAGCAGTGATGGACAGGGGTGGACTGAAGCTTTCTTT. The encoded protein is CASSDGQGWTEAFF.

J is TRBJ2-7 and V is TRBV29-1; 7 positions agree with TRBD1. This CDR3 comprises 12 residues. Germline CDR1 is SQVTM and CDR2 is ANQGSEA. J gave up 2 bases and V 7 bases, and 5 bases lay outside the gene matches. For the CDR3, the DNA is TGCAGCGGTTTAGGACAGGCCTACGAGCAGTACTTC. It is translated as CSGLGQAYEQYF.

The J gene is TRBJ2-3, the V gene TRBV30, with 8 bases aligning to TRBD2. CDR1 GTSNPN and CDR2 SVGIG come from the germline V gene (reference sequence). The CDR3 is made up of 14 amino acids. J gave up 3 bases and V 5 bases, and 7 bases lay outside the gene matches. CDR3 in amino acids: CAWQAGVRTDTQYF. CDR3 DNA: TGTGCCTGGCAAGCGGGAGTACGTACAGATACGCAGTATTTT.

The chain uses TRBV25-1 and TRBJ2-2, with a possible D match to TRBD2 (6 bases). Trimming pared 1 base from V and 1 base from J, leaving 10 bases between. CDR1 is MGHDK, CDR2 SYGVNS, per germline. The CDR3 has 16 residues. Here the CDR3 reads CASSELGGVNTGELFF. CDR3 coding DNA: TGTGCCAGCAGTGAATTGGGCGGGGTGAACACCGGGGAGCTGTTTTTT.

The chain couples TRBV28 to TRBJ1-1, with D possibly TRBD1 on 5 matching bases. The CDR3 length is 14 residues. V was shortened by 6 bases and J by 10 bases, with 21 bases between the two germline ends. The germline CDR1 and CDR2 sequences are MDHEN and SYDVKM. CDR3 coding DNA: TGTGCCAGCAGCAAGACAGCTCCTGGAGGACGAGCTTTCTTT. Its protein product is CASSKTAPGGRAFF.

The CDR3 nucleotides are TGTGCCAGCAGCCCGGGTCCGCGGGAGACAGATACGCAGTATTTT. Encoded protein: CASSPGPRETDTQYF. This sequence joins TRBV9 and TRBJ2-3, with 7 positions matching TRBD2. V dropped 4 bases and J dropped 3; count of bases not matched to a gene: 8. CDR3 length equals 15 residues. The germline CDR1 and CDR2 sequences are SGDLS and YYNGEE.

This clone was detected a few times. This chain joins TRBV30 and TRBJ2-7; D is undetermined. The germline gives CDR1 GTSNPN, CDR2 SVGIG (reference sequence). This CDR3 region has 12 residues. V was pared by 1 base and J by 2 bases, with 6 bases between. The CDR3 DNA reads TGTGCCTGGAGTGCCCCCACCTACGAGCAGTACTTC. Amino acids: CAWSAPTYEQYF. Full variable domain (rest looked up from reference TRBV30 and TRBJ2-7): SQTIHQWPATLVQPVGSPLSLECTVEGTSNPNLYWYRQAAGRGLQLLFYSVGIGQISSEVPQNLSASRPQDRQFILSSKKLLLSDSGFYLCAWSAPTYEQYFGPGTRLTVT.

This chain joins TRBV6-5 and TRBJ2-7; possibly TRBD2 for D (6 bases). Trimming took off 2 bases at V and 3 bases at J, with 11 bases between the two ends. Germline CDR1 and CDR2: MNHEY and SVGAGI. CDR3 size: 14 residues. The CDR3 region has the DNA TGTGCCAGCAGTTACGGCGGGAACGTCTACGAGCAGTACTTC. As protein: CASSYGGNVYEQYF.

V gene TRBV29-1 combines with J gene TRBJ1-1, with 7 bases identical to TRBD1. The CDR3 spans 11 residues. CDR1 is SQVTM, CDR2 ANQGSEA, per germline. J was trimmed by 8 bases and V by 7 bases; bases with no gene match: 7. This CDR3 reads CSGYRGAEAFF. As DNA, the CDR3 is TGCAGCGGGTACAGGGGCGCGGAAGCTTTCTTT. Combining the CDR3 with reference TRBV29-1 and TRBJ1-1 gives the whole variable domain SAVISQKPSRDICQRGTSLTIQCQVDSQVTMMFWYRQQPGQSLTLIATANQGSEATYESGFVIDKFPISRPNLTFSTLTVSNMSPEDSSIYLCSGYRGAEAFFGQGTRLTVV.

This clone was counted between two and nine times. The gene calls are TRBV6-5 and TRBJ1-5; 8 bases map to TRBD1. Germline V lookup: CDR1 MNHEY, CDR2 SVGAGI. The junction had 2 bases not matched to a gene; V was cut back by 0 bases and J by 4 bases. The CDR3 covers 15 residues. CDR3 amino acids: CASSYSGQGNQPQHF. CDR3 coding DNA: TGTGCCAGCAGTTACTCAGGACAGGGAAATCAGCCCCAGCATTTT.

This clone appeared a few times. The chain recombines TRBV4-3 with TRBJ1-2, with 8 positions matching TRBD1. V was clipped by 0 bases and J by 8 bases; unmatched bases: 8. The V gene's germline CDR1 is LGHNA and CDR2 YSLEER. The length of the CDR3 is 15 residues. The CDR3 DNA reads as TGCGCCAGCAGCCAAGATGGGGGACAGGTGAGCGGCTACACCTTC. Protein sequence: CASSQDGGQVSGYTF.

This clone has only a few counts. V is TRBV9 and J is TRBJ2-7; D might be TRBD1 or TRBD2, each matching 5 bases. Per the germline V gene, CDR1 is SGDLS and CDR2 is YYNGEE. V was pared by 4 bases and J by 5 bases, with 10 bases between. The CDR3 is made up of 12 amino acids. The CDR3 DNA reads as TGTGCCAGCAGCCCCGGGGCACACGAGCAGTACTTC. This gives the protein CASSPGAHEQYF.

This sequence joins TRBV5-1 and TRBJ2-5; the D gene is possibly TRBD1 (6 bases). Germline values: CDR1 SGHRS, CDR2 YFSETQ. V was shortened by 0 bases and J by 4 bases, with 16 bases between the two germline ends. The length of the CDR3 is 16 residues. This chain's CDR3 is CASSLGSTGLGETQYF. CDR3 DNA: TGCGCCAGCAGCTTGGGGTCCACAGGGCTGGGAGAGACCCAGTACTTC.

The rearrangement links TRBV5-6 to TRBJ1-2, with D tentatively TRBD1 (5 bases). CDR1 and CDR2 (germline): SGHDT, YYEEEE. The CDR3 loop spans 15 amino acids. V was pared by 5 bases and J by 2 bases, with 16 bases between. The CDR3, as DNA: TGTGCCAGCAGGTTCATGGGGCTGGCCAACTATGGCTACACCTTC. Protein: CASRFMGLANYGYTF.